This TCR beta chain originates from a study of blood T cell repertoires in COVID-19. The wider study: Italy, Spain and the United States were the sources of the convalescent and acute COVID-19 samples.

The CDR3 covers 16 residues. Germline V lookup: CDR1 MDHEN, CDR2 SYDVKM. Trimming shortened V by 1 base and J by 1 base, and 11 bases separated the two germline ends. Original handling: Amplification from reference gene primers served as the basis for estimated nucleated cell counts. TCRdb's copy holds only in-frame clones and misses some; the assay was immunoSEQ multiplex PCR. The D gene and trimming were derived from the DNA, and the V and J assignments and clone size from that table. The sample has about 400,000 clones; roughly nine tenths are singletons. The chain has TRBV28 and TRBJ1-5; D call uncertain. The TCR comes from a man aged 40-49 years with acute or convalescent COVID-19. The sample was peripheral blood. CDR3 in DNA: TGTGCCAGCAGTTTATACCGGGGTGGGAGCAATCAGCCCCAGCATTTT. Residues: CASSLYRGGSNQPQHF.